Listed below are T cell receptor beta chains from one sample, sequenced in a study of shared clonotypes between healthy human individuals. TCRdb keeps only in-frame clones here, not all; method: immunoSEQ multiplex PCR. The repertoire holds some 2.3 million clones, with over 85% as singletons. The sample was naive CD4+ T cells from PBMCs. All receptors derive from a man younger than 35 in good health. Some clones in this sample may be carry-over from other donors' samples. Both conserved end residues are trimmed from each CDR3. Fields, in order: J gene, V gene, CDR3 protein.

>TRBJ2-5|TRBV11-1
ASSFNRGGETQY
>TRBJ2-7|TRBV5-4
ASSPGQDRGLYEQY
>TRBJ2-3|TRBV14
ASSPGLASDTQY
>TRBJ2-1|TRBV27
ASSSTWGNEQF
>TRBJ1-1|TRBV5-1
ASSLRVRGTEAF
>TRBJ1-3|TRBV6-1
ASRPDPSRNTIY
>TRBJ2-5|TRBV2
ASSLSGTPPQTQY
>TRBJ2-3|TRBV7-3
ASSPSGSTDTQY
>TRBJ1-1|TRBV7-8
ASSLLVNTEAF
>TRBJ1-1|TRBV21-1
ASTLQGEAF
>TRBJ1-5|TRBV19
ASSVSLNQPQH
>TRBJ1-5|TRBV28
ASSPGTGARGQPQH
>TRBJ1-1|TRBV19
ASRRGRWGLTEAF